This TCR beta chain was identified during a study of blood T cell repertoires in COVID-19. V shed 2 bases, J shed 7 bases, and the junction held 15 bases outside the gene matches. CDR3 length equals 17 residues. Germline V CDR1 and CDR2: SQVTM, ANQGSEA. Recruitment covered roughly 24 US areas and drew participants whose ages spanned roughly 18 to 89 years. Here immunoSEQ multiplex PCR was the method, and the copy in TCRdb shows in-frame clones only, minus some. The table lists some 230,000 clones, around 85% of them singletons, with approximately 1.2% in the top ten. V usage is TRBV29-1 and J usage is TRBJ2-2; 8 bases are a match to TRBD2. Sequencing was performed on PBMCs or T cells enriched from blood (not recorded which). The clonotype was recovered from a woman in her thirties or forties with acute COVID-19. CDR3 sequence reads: CSVERVPSGSVGGELFF. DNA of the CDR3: TGCAGCGTTGAAAGGGTACCCAGCGGGAGCGTAGGCGGGGAGCTGTTTTTT.